This entry lists 27 T cell receptor beta chains sequenced from one sample in a study of T cells in Graves' hyperthyroidism and ophthalmopathy. Researchers took RNA transcripts and amplified the TCR beta CDR3 regions from them. First-round RT-PCR of the TCR CDR3 relied on the HTBI primer set. TCRdb re-called the multiplex PCR reads with MiXCR, one entry per CDR3 protein. Among under 550,000 distinct CDR3 sequences listed, roughly 13% were seen once. The sample consisted of blood. The receptors come from a woman aged 18-30 years with Graves' hyperthyroidism.

In its sample, this clonotype was seen a few times. The gene calls are TRBV6-1 and TRBJ1-5, with D possibly TRBD1 on 6 matching bases. Trimming shortened V by 6 bases and J by 15 bases, and 18 bases separated the two germline ends. Per the germline V gene, CDR1 is MNHNS and CDR2 is SASEGT. This CDR3 is built from 12 residues. The CDR3 protein is CASRPEGGPMHF. In DNA, the CDR3 is TGTGCCAGCAGGCCGGAGGGGGGTCCGATGCATTTT.

The sample holds many counts of this clonotype. V is TRBV20-1 and J is TRBJ2-3; no clear D. Germline lookup yields CDR1 DFQATT and CDR2 SNEGSKA (reference sequence). CDR3 length: 11 residues. V lost 3 bases to trimming and J lost 6 bases, with 7 bases between them. Written as DNA, the CDR3 is TGCAGTGCTAGTCCCCTGGATACGCAGTATTTT. The encoded protein is CSASPLDTQYF.

In nucleotides, the CDR3 is TGTGCCAGCAGCGTAGAACTAGCGGCCTACGAGCAGTACTTC. Protein: CASSVELAAYEQYF. This chain uses TRBV9 with TRBJ2-7, with 8 bases fitting TRBD2. The ends lost 0 bases at V and 2 bases at J; junction bases unmatched: 1. The CDR3 runs 14 residues. Germline-derived CDR1 and CDR2 are SGDLS and YYNGEE. The full variable domain, completed using reference TRBV9 and TRBJ2-7, is DSGVTQTPKHLITATGQRVTLRCSPRSGDLSVYWYQQSLDQGLQFLIQYYNGEERAKGNILERFSAQQFPDLHSELNLSSLELGDSALYFCASSVELAAYEQYFGPGTRLTVT.

This clonotype has ten or more counts. CDR3 sequence reads: CASNHRDRATDTQYF. The CDR3 nucleotides read TGTGCCAGCAACCACCGGGACAGGGCCACAGATACGCAGTATTTT. The chain uses TRBV28 and TRBJ2-3; 9 bases line up with TRBD1. V trimming: 7 bases; J trimming: 2 bases; junction bases outside the gene matches: 7. This CDR3 has 15 residues. The germline gives CDR1 MDHEN, CDR2 SYDVKM.

This clonotype was recorded a few times. The chain carries TRBV28 and TRBJ2-2; D perhaps matches TRBD2 (6 bases). Germline values: CDR1 MDHEN, CDR2 SYDVKM. CDR3 size: 15 residues. Trimming removed 4 bases at V and 5 bases at J, with 14 bases between. The CDR3 DNA is TGTGCCAGCAGTTGGCGGGGTCCGGTGACCGGGGAGCTGTTTTTT. This translates into CASSWRGPVTGELFF.

The V call is TRBV28, the J call TRBJ2-2, with D unresolved. The germline V gene encodes CDR1 MDHEN and CDR2 SYDVKM. Trimming shortened V by 5 bases and J by 5 bases, and 12 bases separated the two germline ends. The CDR3 covers 14 residues. DNA for the CDR3: TGTGCCAGCAGTATCGGCCGCTCTACCGGGGAGCTGTTTTTT. Protein sequence: CASSIGRSTGELFF.

This clonotype was recorded at least ten times. This chain joins TRBV3-1 and TRBJ2-5; possibly TRBD2 for D (5 bases). The length of the CDR3 is 14 residues. Germline V gene data show CDR1 as LGHDT and CDR2 as YNNKEL (reference sequence). V was clipped by 4 bases and J by 5 bases, with 14 bases between them. In nucleotides, the CDR3 is TGTGCCAGCAGCCGCGACCGGCGGAGGGAGACCCAGTACTTC. It yields the protein CASSRDRRRETQYF.

Ten or more counts support this clonotype. The chain is built from TRBV27 and TRBJ2-7, with 9 bases aligning to TRBD1. The J segment lost 4 bases and the V segment lost 3 bases, leaving 7 bases of the junction unmatched. CDR1 MNHEY and CDR2 SMNVEV come from the germline V gene (reference sequence). The CDR3 loop spans 15 amino acids. The CDR3: CASSFPGTGKYEQYF. Written as DNA, the CDR3 is TGTGCCAGCAGTTTCCCCGGGACAGGGAAGTACGAGCAGTACTTC.

As concerns this clonotype: This may come from a read error, since a much larger clone is one base off. This chain joins TRBV7-9 and TRBJ2-5; D is unresolved. Germline V gene lookup returns CDR1 SEHNR and CDR2 FQNEAQ (reference sequence). This CDR3 has 12 amino acids. The chain's CDR3 is CARSVDSETQYF. The CDR3, as DNA: TGTGCCCGCAGCGTTGACTCCGAGACCCAGTACTTC.

This clonotype was observed a few times. The chain couples TRBV20-1 to TRBJ2-2; possible D gene TRBD1, 6 bases. The germline CDR1 and CDR2 sequences are DFQATT and SNEGSKA (reference sequence). The CDR3 sequence is 14 residues long. Trimming left V 1 base short and J 1 base short, with 7 bases between. The CDR3 spells CSARGGGNTGELFF. As DNA, the CDR3 is TGCAGTGCTAGAGGAGGGGGGAACACCGGGGAGCTGTTTTTT.

This clonotype was detected a few times. One end of the junction does not line up with germline, which may come from a read error. The chain couples TRBV7-7 to TRBJ2-2; D gene uncertain. The CDR3 contains 13 residues. Germline assignment: CDR1 SSHAT and CDR2 FNYEAQ (reference sequence). DNA for the CDR3: TGTGCTAGCAGCTTATTTCCCGGCGGGGAGCTGTTTTTT. Encoded protein: CASSLFPGGELFF.

This clonotype occurred many times. The chain links TRBV30 to TRBJ1-2; possible D gene TRBD1, 5 bases. CDR3 size: 14 residues. Trimming cost V 8 bases and J 0 bases, with 16 bases left between them. Germline V gene sequence: CDR1 GTSNPN, CDR2 SVGIG (reference sequence). For the CDR3, the DNA is TGTGCCCAATTCGTCACCAGGGCTAACTATGGCTACACCTTC. Translating gives CAQFVTRANYGYTF.

This clonotype was counted ten times or more. The chain combines TRBV12-3 or TRBV12-4 with TRBJ2-2; D perhaps matches TRBD1 (6 bases). The CDR3 loop spans 14 amino acids. The V end was cut by 6 bases, the J end by 5 bases, with 13 bases between. Written as DNA, the CDR3 is TGTGCCAGCAGGGACAGATGGGGGACCGGGGAGCTGTTTTTT. The encoded protein is CASRDRWGTGELFF.

This clonotype was seen ten or more times. This chain joins TRBV7-9 and TRBJ1-1; D not resolved. Trimming stripped 1 base from V and 3 bases from J, with 15 bases between. The CDR3 extends over 16 amino acids. Germline CDR1 is SEHNR and CDR2 is FQNEAQ (reference sequence). The CDR3 sequence is CASSLVSARAHTEAFF. CDR3 DNA sequence: TGTGCCAGCAGCTTAGTCAGCGCTCGGGCACACACTGAAGCTTTCTTT.

There are many counts of this clonotype. The genes are TRBV28 and TRBJ1-1; the D is unclear. The CDR3 contains 14 residues. V was pared by 3 bases and J by 6 bases, with 14 bases between. In germline, CDR1 is MDHEN, CDR2 SYDVKM. CDR3 in amino acids: CASSFYWFGAEAFF. The DNA of the CDR3 is TGTGCCAGCAGTTTCTACTGGTTTGGGGCTGAAGCTTTCTTT.

A few counts support this clonotype. The chain's CDR3 is CASSQDPGRENTEAFF. The CDR3 nucleotides read TGTGCCAGCAGCCAAGATCCCGGGAGAGAGAACACTGAAGCTTTCTTT. This chain connects TRBV4-2 to TRBJ1-1; D is uncertain. The CDR3 is 16 amino acids. Trimming shortened V by 0 bases and J by 1 base, and 12 bases separated the two germline ends. Germline loops: CDR1 LGHNA, CDR2 YNFKEQ.

This clonotype was seen a handful of times. This sequence joins TRBV29-1 and TRBJ2-5, with a tentative D call TRBD1 (6 bases). The CDR3 length is 14 residues. V dropped 3 bases and J dropped 4 bases, with 15 bases sitting between them. CDR1 is SQVTM and CDR2 is ANQGSEA in the germline V gene. CDR3 region: CSVDKGTSTETQYF. CDR3 nucleotide sequence: TGCAGCGTTGATAAAGGGACATCTACAGAGACCCAGTACTTC.

The rearrangement joins TRBV30 to TRBJ1-6; D is unclear. V lost 2 bases to trimming and J lost 10 bases, with 15 bases between them. The CDR3 sequence is 14 residues long. In germline, CDR1 is GTSNPN, CDR2 SVGIG (reference sequence). In DNA, the CDR3 is TGTGCCTGGAGTCAAGGGAAAAGTAGATCACCCCTCCACTTT. It is translated as CAWSQGKSRSPLHF.

This clonotype was seen repeatedly, ten times or more. This chain uses TRBV5-1 with TRBJ2-1; 10 nucleotides match TRBD2. This CDR3 comprises 18 residues. Unmatched junction bases numbered 12, after V lost 0 bases and J lost 6 bases. CDR1 is SGHRS and CDR2 is YFSETQ in the germline V gene. DNA for the CDR3: TGCGCCAGCAGCTTGGCTACTAGCGGGAAGGAAGCTGGCAATGAGCAGTTCTTC. Its translation is CASSLATSGKEAGNEQFF.

This clonotype was picked up many times. The chain has TRBV12-3 or TRBV12-4 and TRBJ2-3, with 7 nucleotides matching TRBD2. CDR3 length: 16 residues. Germline trimming cut 7 bases from V and 4 bases from J; bases unmatched to any gene: 14. This CDR3 is CASNLPAGEGADTQYF. CDR3 DNA sequence: TGTGCCAGCAATTTGCCGGCGGGAGAGGGCGCAGATACGCAGTATTTT.

In its sample, this clonotype was seen many times. V and J are TRBV3-1 and TRBJ2-1; 9 bases are a match to TRBD2. Germline V gene lookup returns CDR1 LGHDT and CDR2 YNNKEL (reference sequence). The CDR3 is made up of 14 amino acids. Unmatched junction bases numbered 6, after V lost 8 bases and J lost 4 bases. CDR3 DNA: TGTGCCAGCTTAAGCGGGAGGTATTACAATGAGCAGTTCTTC. Translation: CASLSGRYYNEQFF.

This clonotype was detected many times. V usage is TRBV29-1 and J usage is TRBJ2-7; possibly TRBD1 or TRBD2 for D (5 bases each). Per the germline V gene, CDR1 is SQVTM and CDR2 is ANQGSEA. The CDR3 is made up of 11 amino acids. Trimming pared 2 bases from V and 5 bases from J, leaving 7 bases between. CDR3 DNA: TGCAGCGTTGAATGGGGGAACGAGCAGTACTTC. Translating it yields CSVEWGNEQYF.

In this sample, this clonotype turned up many times. V usage is TRBV7-9 and J usage is TRBJ2-1; 8 nucleotides align to TRBD2. The V and J ends lost 5 bases and 8 bases, in that order; junction bases with no gene match: 11. CDR3 length equals 15 residues. In germline, CDR1 is SEHNR, CDR2 FQNEAQ (reference sequence). The CDR3 loop reads CASSPGLGPGDEQFF. In DNA form, the CDR3 reads TGTGCCAGCAGCCCGGGACTAGGGCCGGGCGATGAGCAGTTCTTC.

This clonotype occurred many times. This rearrangement joins TRBV7-9 to TRBJ1-2; 7 bases match TRBD1. V was clipped by 5 bases and J by 7 bases; unmatched bases: 10. The germline V gene has CDR1 SEHNR and CDR2 FQNEAQ (reference sequence). The CDR3 covers 14 residues. CDR3 DNA: TGTGCCAGCAGCGTCGGACAGGAACGGGGTGGCTACACCTTC. It codes for CASSVGQERGGYTF.

This clonotype was observed many times. This chain links TRBV15 with TRBJ2-3, with TRBD2 identical over 7 bases. Germline V CDR1 and CDR2: LNHNV, YYDKDF (reference sequence). V lost 0 bases and J lost 4; bases outside the gene matches: 10. The CDR3 consists of 17 residues. CDR3 bases: TGTGCCACCAGCAGAGAATACACCTACGCGGGAGCAGATACGCAGTATTTT. Protein product: CATSREYTYAGADTQYF.

This clonotype has ten or more counts. The chain is built from TRBV27 and TRBJ1-2, with unresolved D. There are 14 residues in the CDR3. Germline V lookup: CDR1 MNHEY, CDR2 SMNVEV (reference sequence). Between the trimmed V and J ends, which lost 5 bases and 4 bases, there was a span of 14 bases. The CDR3 spells CASSPQDKGYGYTF. The CDR3 DNA reads TGTGCCAGCAGTCCTCAAGACAAGGGCTATGGCTACACCTTC.

This clonotype was observed a handful of times. This sequence joins TRBV28 and TRBJ1-5; TRBD1 might be the D (5 bases). Deletions cut 8 bases from V and 0 bases from J, with 17 bases between. Germline values: CDR1 MDHEN, CDR2 SYDVKM. This CDR3 region has 16 residues. CDR3 in DNA: TGTGCCAGCCTCTCTAGTGGGGGGTATAGCAATCAGCCCCAGCATTTT. This sequence encodes CASLSSGGYSNQPQHF.